The clone carrying this TCR beta chain was counted many times. Its antigen is unidentified. The CDR3 extends 3 residues past the end of the read, so its final part is completed from the germline J gene. These data are taken from a study of T cell clonality in common variable immunodeficiency. Regarding the study as a whole: CVID subjects showed higher TCRbeta clonality than healthy controls. Common variable immunodeficiency TCR beta sequences reportedly had fewer deletions and N-nucleotide insertions. T cell subpopulation sequencing would be needed to explain CVID clonality.

Germline V gene sequence: CDR1 SGHTA, CDR2 FQGNSA. The CDR3 length is 14 residues. Only in-frame clones appear in the TCRdb table, and some are missing; sequencing was by immunoSEQ multiplex PCR. The profile covers over 30,000 clones, none occurring a single time. The clonotype comes from a person between 18 and 75 years old in good health. Sequenced input: peripheral blood mononuclear cells. The chain employs TRBV7-2 and TRBJ1-2; D gene ambiguous. The CDR3 protein is CASSFTTSPLGYTF. The sequenced CDR3 bases are TGTGCCAGCAGTTTCACAACTTCCCCACTAGGC.